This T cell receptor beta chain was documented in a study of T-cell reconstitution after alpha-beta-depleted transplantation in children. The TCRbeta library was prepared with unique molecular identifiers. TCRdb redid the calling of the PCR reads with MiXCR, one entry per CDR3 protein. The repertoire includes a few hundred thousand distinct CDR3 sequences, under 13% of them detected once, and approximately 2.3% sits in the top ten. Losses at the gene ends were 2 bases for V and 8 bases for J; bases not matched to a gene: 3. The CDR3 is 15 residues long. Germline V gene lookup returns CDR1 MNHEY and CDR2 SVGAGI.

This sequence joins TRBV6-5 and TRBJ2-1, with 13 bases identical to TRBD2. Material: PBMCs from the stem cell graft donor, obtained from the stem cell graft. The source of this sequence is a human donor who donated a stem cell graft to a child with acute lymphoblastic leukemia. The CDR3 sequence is CASSYGTSGIDEQFF. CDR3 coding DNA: TGTGCCAGCAGTTACGGGACTAGCGGGATAGATGAGCAGTTCTTC.